This TCR beta chain was identified during a study of blood T cells in healthy people across ages. About 9.6 milliliters of peripheral blood were drawn from each donor into EDTA-treated tubes. A sample-barcoded 5' primer and a J-beta primer mix were used in a second PCR of roughly 7 to 11 cycles. Carrying 12 random nucleotides, a template-switch adaptor labeled each individual cDNA molecule. TCRdb ran MiXCR on the 5' RACE reads and lists one entry per CDR3 protein. The sample shows about 750,000 distinct CDR3 sequences, about 55% of them seen only once. CDR3 length: 14 amino acids. This TCR came from an elderly man in good health. Source material: blood. The V call is TRBV21-1, the J call TRBJ1-6; the table assigns TRBD1, which was not confirmed against the DNA. TRBV21-1 is designated a pseudogene. CDR3 DNA sequence: TGTGCCAGCGCGGGCCAGGGGATCGGTTCACCCCTCCACTTT. This codes for CASAGQGIGSPLHF.